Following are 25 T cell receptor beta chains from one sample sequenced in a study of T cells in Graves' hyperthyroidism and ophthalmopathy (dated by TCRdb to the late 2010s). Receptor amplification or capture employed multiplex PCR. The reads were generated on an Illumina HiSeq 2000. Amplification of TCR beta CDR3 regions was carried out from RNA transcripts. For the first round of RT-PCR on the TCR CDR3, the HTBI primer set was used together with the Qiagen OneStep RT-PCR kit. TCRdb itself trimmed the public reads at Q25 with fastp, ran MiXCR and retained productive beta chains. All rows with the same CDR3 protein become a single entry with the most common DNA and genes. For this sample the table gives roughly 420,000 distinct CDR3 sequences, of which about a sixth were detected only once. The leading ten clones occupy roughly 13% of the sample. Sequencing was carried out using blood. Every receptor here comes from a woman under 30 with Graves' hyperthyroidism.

Here the CDR3 DNA reads TGCAGCGGGGGGACTAGCGGTGTCAATGAGCAGTTCTTC. It specifies CSGGTSGVNEQFF. The gene calls are TRBV29-1 and TRBJ2-1, with 11 positions matching TRBD2. V lost 7 bases and J lost 6; bases outside the gene matches: 5. Germline lookup yields CDR1 SQVTM and CDR2 ANQGSEA. The CDR3 runs to 13 residues.

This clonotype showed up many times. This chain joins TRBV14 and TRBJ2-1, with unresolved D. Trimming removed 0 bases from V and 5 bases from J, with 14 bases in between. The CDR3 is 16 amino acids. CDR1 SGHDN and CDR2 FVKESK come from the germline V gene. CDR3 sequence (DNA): TGTGCCAGCAGCCAAGATTATCTAGGCTCAAACAATGAGCAGTTCTTC. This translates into CASSQDYLGSNNEQFF.

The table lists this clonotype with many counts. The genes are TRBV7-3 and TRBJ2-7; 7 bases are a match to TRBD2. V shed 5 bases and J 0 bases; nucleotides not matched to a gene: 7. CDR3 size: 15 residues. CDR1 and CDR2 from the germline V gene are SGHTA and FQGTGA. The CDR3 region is CASSRGEGSSYEQYF. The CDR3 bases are TGTGCCAGCAGCCGGGGGGAGGGAAGCTCCTACGAGCAGTACTTC.

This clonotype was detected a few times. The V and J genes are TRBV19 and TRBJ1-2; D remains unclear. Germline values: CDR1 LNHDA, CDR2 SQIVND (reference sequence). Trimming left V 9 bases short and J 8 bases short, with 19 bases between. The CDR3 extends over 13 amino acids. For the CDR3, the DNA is TGTGCCAGCTCCTGGGAGGGCCATGGAGGCTACACCTTC. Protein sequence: CASSWEGHGGYTF.

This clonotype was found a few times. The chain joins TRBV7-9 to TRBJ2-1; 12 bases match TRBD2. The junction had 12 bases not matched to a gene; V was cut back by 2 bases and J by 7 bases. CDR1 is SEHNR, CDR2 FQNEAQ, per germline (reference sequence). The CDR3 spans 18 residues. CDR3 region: CASSLIPASGGATNEQFF. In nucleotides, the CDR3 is TGTGCCAGCAGCTTAATCCCCGCTAGCGGGGGGGCCACAAATGAGCAGTTCTTC.

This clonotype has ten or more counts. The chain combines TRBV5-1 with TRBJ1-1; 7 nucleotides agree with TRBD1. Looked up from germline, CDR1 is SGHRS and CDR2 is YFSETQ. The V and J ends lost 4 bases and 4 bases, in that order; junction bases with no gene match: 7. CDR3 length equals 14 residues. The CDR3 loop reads CASSVIQGTTEAFF. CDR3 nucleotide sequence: TGCGCCAGCAGCGTCATACAGGGGACCACTGAAGCTTTCTTT.

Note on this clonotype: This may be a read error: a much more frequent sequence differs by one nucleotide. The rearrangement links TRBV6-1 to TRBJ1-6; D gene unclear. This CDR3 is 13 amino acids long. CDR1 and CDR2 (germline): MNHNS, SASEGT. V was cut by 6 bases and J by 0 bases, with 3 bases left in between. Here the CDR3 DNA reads TGTGCCAGCAGGGGCTCCTATAATTCACCCCTCCACTTT. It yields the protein CASRGSYNSPLHF.

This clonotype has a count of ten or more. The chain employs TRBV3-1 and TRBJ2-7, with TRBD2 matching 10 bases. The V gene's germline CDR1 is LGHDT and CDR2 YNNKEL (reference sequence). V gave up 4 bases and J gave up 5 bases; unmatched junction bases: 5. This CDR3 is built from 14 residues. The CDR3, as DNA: TGTGCCAGCAGCCTTGTAGCGGGAGGTCACGAGCAGTACTTC. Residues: CASSLVAGGHEQYF.

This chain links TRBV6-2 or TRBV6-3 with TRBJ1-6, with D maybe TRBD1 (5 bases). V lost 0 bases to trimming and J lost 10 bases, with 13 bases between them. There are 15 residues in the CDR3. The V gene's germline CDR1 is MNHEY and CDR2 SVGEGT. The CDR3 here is CASSYSGDEESPLHF. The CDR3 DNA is TGTGCCAGCAGTTACTCAGGGGACGAGGAATCACCCCTCCACTTT.

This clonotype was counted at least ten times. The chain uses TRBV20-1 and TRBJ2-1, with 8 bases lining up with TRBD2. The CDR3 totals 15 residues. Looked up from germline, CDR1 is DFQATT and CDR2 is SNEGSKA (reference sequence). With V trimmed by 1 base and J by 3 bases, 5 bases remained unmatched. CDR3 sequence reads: CSARGGREGYNEQFF. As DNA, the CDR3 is TGCAGTGCTAGAGGGGGTCGGGAGGGCTACAATGAGCAGTTCTTC.

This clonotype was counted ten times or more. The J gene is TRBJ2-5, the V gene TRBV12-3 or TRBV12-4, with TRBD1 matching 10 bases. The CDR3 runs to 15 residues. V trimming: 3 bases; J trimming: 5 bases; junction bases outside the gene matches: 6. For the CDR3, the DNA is TGTGCCAGCAGTTTCTCCGGGACAGGGGCGGAGACCCAGTACTTC. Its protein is CASSFSGTGAETQYF.

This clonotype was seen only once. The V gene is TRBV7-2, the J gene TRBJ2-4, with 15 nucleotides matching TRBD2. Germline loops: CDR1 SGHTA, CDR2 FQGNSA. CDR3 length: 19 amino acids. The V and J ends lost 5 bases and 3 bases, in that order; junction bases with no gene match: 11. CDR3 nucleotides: TGTGCCAGCAGCCCACGGACTAGCGGGAGGGTAAGGGGCAAAAACATTCAGTACTTC. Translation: CASSPRTSGRVRGKNIQYF.

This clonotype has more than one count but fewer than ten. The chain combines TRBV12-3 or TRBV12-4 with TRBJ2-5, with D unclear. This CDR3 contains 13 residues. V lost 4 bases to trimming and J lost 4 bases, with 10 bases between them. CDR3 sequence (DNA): TGTGCCAGCAGTTACCCAATCGGAGAGACCCAGTACTTC. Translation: CASSYPIGETQYF.

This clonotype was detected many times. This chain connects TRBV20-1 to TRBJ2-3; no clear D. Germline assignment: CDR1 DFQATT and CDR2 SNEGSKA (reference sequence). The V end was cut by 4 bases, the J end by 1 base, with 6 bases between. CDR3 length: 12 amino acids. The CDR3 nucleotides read TGCAGTGCTAAAGGGCGCACAGATACGCAGTATTTT. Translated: CSAKGRTDTQYF.

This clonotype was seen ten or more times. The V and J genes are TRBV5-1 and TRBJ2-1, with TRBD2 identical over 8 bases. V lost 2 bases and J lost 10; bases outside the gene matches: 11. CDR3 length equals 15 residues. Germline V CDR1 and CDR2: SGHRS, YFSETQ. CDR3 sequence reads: CASSFLAGGQGEQFF. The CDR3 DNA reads TGCGCCAGCAGCTTCCTAGCGGGCGGCCAGGGGGAGCAGTTCTTC.

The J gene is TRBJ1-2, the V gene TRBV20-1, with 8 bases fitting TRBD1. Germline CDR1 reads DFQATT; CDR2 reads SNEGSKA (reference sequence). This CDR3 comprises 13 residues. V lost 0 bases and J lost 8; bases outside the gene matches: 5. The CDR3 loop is CSARDGRGQGYTF. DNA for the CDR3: TGCAGTGCTAGAGATGGCAGGGGGCAAGGCTACACCTTC.

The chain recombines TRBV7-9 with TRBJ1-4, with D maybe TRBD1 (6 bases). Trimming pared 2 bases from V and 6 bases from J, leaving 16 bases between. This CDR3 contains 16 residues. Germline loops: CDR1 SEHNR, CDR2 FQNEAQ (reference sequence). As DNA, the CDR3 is TGTGCCAGCAGCTTAATAGGGGGAGAGAAGGATGAAAAACTGTTTTTT. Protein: CASSLIGGEKDEKLFF.

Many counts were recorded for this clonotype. CDR3 sequence reads: CASSLGHRGDTQYF. In DNA, the CDR3 is TGCGCCAGCAGCTTGGGACACCGGGGAGATACGCAGTATTTT. The chain combines TRBV5-1 with TRBJ2-3; a weak D match, TRBD2 (5 bases). V lost 0 bases, J lost 5 bases, and 10 bases lay in between. CDR1 is SGHRS and CDR2 is YFSETQ in the germline V gene. This CDR3 spans 14 amino acids.

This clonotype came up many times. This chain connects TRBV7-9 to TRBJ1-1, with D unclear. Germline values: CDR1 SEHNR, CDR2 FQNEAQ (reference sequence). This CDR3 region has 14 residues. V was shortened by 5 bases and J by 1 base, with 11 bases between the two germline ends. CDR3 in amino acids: CASSVGRRNTEAFF. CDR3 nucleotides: TGTGCCAGCAGCGTCGGACGGAGGAACACTGAAGCTTTCTTT.

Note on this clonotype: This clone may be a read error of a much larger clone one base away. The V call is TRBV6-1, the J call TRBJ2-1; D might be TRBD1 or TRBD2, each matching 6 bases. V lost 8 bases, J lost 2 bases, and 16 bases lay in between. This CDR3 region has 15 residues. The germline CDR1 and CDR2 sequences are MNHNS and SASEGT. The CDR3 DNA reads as TGTGCCAGCCGTCCAAGACGGGGGCCCTACAATGAGCAGTTCTTC. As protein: CASRPRRGPYNEQFF.

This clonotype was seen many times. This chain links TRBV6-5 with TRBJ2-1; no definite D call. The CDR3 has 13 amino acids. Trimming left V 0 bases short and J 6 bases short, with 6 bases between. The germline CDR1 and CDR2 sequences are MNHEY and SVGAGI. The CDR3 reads CASSYSLGNEQFF. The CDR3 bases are TGTGCCAGCAGTTACTCGCTAGGCAATGAGCAGTTCTTC.

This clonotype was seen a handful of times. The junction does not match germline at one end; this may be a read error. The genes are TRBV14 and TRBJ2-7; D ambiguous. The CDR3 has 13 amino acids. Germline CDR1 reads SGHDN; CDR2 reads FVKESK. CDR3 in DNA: TGTGCCGGCAGCCAGAGACTCCTCTACGAGCAGTACTTC. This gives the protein CAGSQRLLYEQYF.

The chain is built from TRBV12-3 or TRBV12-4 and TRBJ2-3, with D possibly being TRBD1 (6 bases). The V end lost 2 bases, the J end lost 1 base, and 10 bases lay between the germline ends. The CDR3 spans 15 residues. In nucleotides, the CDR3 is TGTGCCAGCAGTTTAACAGGGCGAGGCACAGATACGCAGTATTTT. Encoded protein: CASSLTGRGTDTQYF.

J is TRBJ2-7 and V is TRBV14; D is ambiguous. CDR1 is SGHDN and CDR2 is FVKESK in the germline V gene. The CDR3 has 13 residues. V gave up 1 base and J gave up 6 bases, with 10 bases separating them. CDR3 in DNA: TGTGCCAGCAGCCAAGTTTTCCCACCCGAGCAGTACTTC. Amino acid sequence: CASSQVFPPEQYF.

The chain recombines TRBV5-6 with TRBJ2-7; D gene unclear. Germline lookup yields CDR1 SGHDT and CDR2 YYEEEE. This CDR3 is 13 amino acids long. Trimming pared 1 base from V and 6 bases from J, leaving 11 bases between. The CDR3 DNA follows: TGTGCCAGCAGCTTGACGGAGTCGGTCGAGCAGTACTTC. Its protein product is CASSLTESVEQYF.